This TCR beta chain originates from a study of post-analysis software for immune sequencing data. About the study: Clinical courses comprised relapsing-remitting, secondary progressive and progressive-relapsing multiple sclerosis. Study-wide results and limits: A significant reduction in normalized Chao1 diversity was observed in multiple sclerosis patients versus controls. Patients had higher frequencies than controls of five TRBV segments, including TRBV5-6, TRBV5-1 and TRBV20-1.

The CDR3 runs 15 residues. With 5 bases clipped from V and 3 bases from J, the junction kept 6 bases outside the gene matches. Germline lookup yields CDR1 SGHVS and CDR2 FNYEAQ. As concerns this clonotype: The antigen is not known.

Unique molecular identifiers featured in each of the TCR beta cDNA libraries. The source material, about 0.9 to 11 million T cells, gave rise to 510,000 or so cDNA molecules. Using its own MiXCR run on the PCR reads, TCRdb lists one record per CDR3 protein. The sample consists of hundreds of thousands of distinct CDR3 sequences, roughly 46% of them appearing once. The sequence came from a girl aged 10-17 years with multiple sclerosis. This chain connects TRBV7-6 to TRBJ2-3; 9 nucleotides agree with TRBD1. The sequenced sample was blood. The CDR3 here is CASSPGQGITDTQYF. The CDR3 DNA is TGTGCCAGCAGCCCTGGACAGGGGATAACAGATACGCAGTATTTT.